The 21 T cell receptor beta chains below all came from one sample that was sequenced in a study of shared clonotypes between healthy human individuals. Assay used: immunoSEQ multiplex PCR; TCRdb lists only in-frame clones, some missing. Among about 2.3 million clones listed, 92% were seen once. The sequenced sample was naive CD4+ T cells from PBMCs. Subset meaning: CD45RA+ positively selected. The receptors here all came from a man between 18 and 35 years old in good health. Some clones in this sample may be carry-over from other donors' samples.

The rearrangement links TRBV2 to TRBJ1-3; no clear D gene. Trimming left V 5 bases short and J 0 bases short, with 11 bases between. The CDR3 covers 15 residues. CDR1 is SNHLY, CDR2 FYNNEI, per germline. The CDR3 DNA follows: TGTGCCAGCAGTCAGGACCGAAGCTCTGGAAACACCATATATTTT. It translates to CASSQDRSSGNTIYF.

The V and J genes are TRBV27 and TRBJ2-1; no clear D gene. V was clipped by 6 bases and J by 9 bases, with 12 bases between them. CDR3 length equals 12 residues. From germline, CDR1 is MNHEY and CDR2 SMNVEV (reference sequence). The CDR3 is CASRGWGTEQFF. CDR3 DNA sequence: TGTGCCAGCAGGGGGTGGGGTACTGAGCAGTTCTTC.

CDR3 DNA: TGCAGTGCTGCCCCCGGGGAGACCCAGTACTTC. This gives the protein CSAAPGETQYF. The genes are TRBV20-1 and TRBJ2-5; no definite D call. Deletions cut 5 bases from V and 5 bases from J, with 9 bases between. Germline V CDR1 and CDR2: DFQATT, SNEGSKA (reference sequence). The length of the CDR3 is 11 residues.

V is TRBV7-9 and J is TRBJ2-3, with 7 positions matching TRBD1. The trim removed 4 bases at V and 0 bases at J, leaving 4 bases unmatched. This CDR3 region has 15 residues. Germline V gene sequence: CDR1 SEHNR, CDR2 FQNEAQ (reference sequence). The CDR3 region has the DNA TGTGCCAGCAGCTCAGACAGGGATAGCACAGATACGCAGTATTTT. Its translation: CASSSDRDSTDTQYF. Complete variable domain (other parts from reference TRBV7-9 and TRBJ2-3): DTGVSQNPRHKITKRGQNVTFRCDPISEHNRLYWYRQTLGQGPEFLTYFQNEAQLEKSRLLSDRFSAERPKGSFSTLEIQRTEQGDSAMYLCASSSDRDSTDTQYFGPGTRLTVL.

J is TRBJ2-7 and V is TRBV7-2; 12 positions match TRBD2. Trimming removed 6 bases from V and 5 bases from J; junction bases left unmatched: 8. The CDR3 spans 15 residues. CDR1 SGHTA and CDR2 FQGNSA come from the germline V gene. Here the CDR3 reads CASRGGLAGHHEQYF. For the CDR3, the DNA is TGTGCCAGCAGGGGGGGACTAGCGGGTCACCACGAGCAGTACTTC.

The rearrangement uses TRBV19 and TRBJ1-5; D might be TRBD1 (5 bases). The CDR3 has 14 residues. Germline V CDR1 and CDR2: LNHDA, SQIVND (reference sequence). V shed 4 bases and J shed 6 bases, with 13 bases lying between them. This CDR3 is CASSTRGDGQPQHF. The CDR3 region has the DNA TGTGCCAGTAGTACAAGAGGGGACGGTCAGCCCCAGCATTTT.

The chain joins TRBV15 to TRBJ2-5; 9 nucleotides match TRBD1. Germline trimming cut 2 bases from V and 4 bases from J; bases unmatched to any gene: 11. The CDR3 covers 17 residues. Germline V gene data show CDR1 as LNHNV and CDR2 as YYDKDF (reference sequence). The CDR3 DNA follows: TGTGCCACCAGCAGATCCCTACCGGGACAGGGTTTAGAGACCCAGTACTTC. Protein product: CATSRSLPGQGLETQYF.

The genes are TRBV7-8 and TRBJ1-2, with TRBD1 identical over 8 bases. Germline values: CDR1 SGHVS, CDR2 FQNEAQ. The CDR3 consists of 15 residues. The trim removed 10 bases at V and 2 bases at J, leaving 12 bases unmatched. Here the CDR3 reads CATSGGRGQNYGYTF. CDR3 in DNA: TGTGCCACCTCGGGGGGCAGGGGGCAGAACTATGGCTACACCTTC.

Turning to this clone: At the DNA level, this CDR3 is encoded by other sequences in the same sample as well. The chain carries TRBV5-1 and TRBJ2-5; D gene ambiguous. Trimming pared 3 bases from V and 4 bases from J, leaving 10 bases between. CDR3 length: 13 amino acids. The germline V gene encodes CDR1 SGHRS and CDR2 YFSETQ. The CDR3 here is CASSSSSRETQYF. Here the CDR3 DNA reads TGCGCCAGCAGCTCCTCCTCCCGAGAGACCCAGTACTTC.

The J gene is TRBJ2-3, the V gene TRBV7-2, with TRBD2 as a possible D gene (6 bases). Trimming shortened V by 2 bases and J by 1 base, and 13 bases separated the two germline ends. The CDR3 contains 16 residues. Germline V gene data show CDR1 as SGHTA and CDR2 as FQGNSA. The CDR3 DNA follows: TGTGCCAGCAGCTTAATTGGAGGGAGAGGCACAGATACGCAGTATTTT. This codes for CASSLIGGRGTDTQYF.

CDR3 loop: CASSYTGFQKEKLFF. CDR3 DNA: TGTGCCAGCAGTTACACAGGGTTTCAAAAAGAAAAACTGTTTTTT. This sequence joins TRBV6-6 and TRBJ1-4, with a tentative D call TRBD1 (6 bases). Germline V CDR1 and CDR2: MNHNY, SVGAGI (reference sequence). V lost 2 bases to trimming and J lost 8 bases, with 15 bases between them. The CDR3 contains 15 residues.

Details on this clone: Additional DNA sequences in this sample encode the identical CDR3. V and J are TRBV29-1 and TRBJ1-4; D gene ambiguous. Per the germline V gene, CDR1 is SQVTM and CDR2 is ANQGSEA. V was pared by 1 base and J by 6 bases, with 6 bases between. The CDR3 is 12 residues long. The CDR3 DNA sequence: TGCAGCGTTGAAGGGGCGGATGAAAAACTGTTTTTT. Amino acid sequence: CSVEGADEKLFF.

CDR3 sequence reads: CASSREYSNQPQHF. The CDR3 DNA reads as TGTGCCAGCAGTCGTGAGTATAGCAATCAGCCCCAGCATTTT. The chain joins TRBV6-5 to TRBJ1-5; D is unclear. The CDR3 totals 14 residues. Germline lookup yields CDR1 MNHEY and CDR2 SVGAGI. The V gene lost 5 bases and the J gene lost 0 bases, with 8 bases spanning the gap.

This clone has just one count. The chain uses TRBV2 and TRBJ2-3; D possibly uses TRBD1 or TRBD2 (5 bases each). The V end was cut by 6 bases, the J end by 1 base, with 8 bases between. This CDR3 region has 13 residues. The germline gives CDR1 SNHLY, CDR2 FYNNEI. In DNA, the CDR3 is TGTGCCAGCAGCCGGGACGGCACAGATACGCAGTATTTT. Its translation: CASSRDGTDTQYF.

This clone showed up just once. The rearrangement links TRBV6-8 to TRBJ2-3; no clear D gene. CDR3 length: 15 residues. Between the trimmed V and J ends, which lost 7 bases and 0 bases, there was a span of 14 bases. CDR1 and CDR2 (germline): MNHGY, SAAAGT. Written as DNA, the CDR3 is TGTGCCAGCACTCTCTATGCCGGGAGCACAGATACGCAGTATTTT. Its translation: CASTLYAGSTDTQYF.

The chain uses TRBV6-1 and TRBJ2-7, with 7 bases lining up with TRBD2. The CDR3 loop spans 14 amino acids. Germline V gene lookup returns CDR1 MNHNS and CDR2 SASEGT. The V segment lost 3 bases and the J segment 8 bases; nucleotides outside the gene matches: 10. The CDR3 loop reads CASSEASGLSKQYF. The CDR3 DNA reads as TGTGCCAGCAGTGAGGCTAGCGGCCTCTCAAAGCAGTACTTC.

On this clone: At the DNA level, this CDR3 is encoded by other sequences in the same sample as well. The CDR3 spells CASSLLGNTGELFF. The CDR3 nucleotides read TGTGCCAGCAGCTTACTTGGGAACACCGGGGAGCTGTTTTTT. J is TRBJ2-2 and V is TRBV7-3; D not certain. The CDR3 length is 14 residues. Looked up from germline, CDR1 is SGHTA and CDR2 is FQGTGA. V gave up 2 bases and J gave up 1 base, with 5 bases separating them.

The CDR3 bases are TGCGCCAGCAGCTTGGCCCTGGACAGCGGGGAGCTGTTTTTT. Its protein product is CASSLALDSGELFF. The V gene is TRBV5-1, the J gene TRBJ2-2; TRBD1 is a possible D gene (6 bases). Trimming pared 0 bases from V and 7 bases from J, leaving 10 bases between. The germline gives CDR1 SGHRS, CDR2 YFSETQ. This CDR3 spans 14 amino acids.

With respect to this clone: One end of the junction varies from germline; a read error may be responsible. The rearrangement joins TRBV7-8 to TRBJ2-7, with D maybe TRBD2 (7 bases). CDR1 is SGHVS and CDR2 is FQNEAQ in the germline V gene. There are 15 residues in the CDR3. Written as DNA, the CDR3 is TGTGCCAGCAGGTTAGGGGGAGGGGAACCCTACGAGCAGTACTTC. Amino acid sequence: CASRLGGGEPYEQYF.

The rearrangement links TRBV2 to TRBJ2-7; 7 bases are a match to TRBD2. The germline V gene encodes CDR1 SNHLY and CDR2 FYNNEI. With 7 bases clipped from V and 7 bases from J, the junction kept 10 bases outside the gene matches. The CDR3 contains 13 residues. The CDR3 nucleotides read TGTGCCAGCACCATGGCGGGAGTGGGGGAGCAGTACTTC. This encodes CASTMAGVGEQYF.

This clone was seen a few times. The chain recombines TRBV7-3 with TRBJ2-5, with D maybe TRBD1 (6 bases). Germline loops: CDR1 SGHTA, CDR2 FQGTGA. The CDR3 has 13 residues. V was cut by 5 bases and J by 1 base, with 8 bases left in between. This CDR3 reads CASSRTVQETQYF. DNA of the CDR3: TGTGCCAGCAGCCGGACAGTCCAAGAGACCCAGTACTTC.